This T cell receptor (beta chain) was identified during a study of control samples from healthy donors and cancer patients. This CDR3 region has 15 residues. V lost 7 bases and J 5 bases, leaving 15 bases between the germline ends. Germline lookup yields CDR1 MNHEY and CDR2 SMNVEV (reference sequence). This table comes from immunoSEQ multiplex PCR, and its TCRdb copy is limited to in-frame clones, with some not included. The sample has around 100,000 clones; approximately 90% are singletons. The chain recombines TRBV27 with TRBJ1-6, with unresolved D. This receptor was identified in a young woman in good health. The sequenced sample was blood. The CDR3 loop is CASTAAGRDNSPLHF. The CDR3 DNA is TGTGCCAGCACCGCCGCGGGGAGGGATAATTCACCCCTCCACTTT.